The rows below give T cell receptor beta chains drawn from one sample of a study of blood T cells in healthy people across ages. MiXCR, run by TCRdb on the 5' RACE reads, gives a single entry per CDR3 protein. The repertoire consists of nearly 1 million distinct CDR3 sequences, with 45% to 60% occurring once and the leading ten covering about 21%. Sequencing used blood. All receptors derive from a woman aged 55-70 years in good health. CDR3s leave out the opening cysteine and the closing phenylalanine or tryptophan. The order of the fields is J gene, V gene, CDR3 protein.

TRBJ2-5	TRBV29-1	SYTVTIRETQY
TRBJ2-7	TRBV20-1	SASVGSSGILWGEQY
TRBJ2-7	TRBV6-1	ANSEAWTGGGYEQY
TRBJ2-3	TRBV25-1	ASSESGKSITDTQY
TRBJ1-4	TRBV6-6	ASSYTGLHEKLF
TRBJ2-6	TRBV4-1	ASSLGQGAVSGANVLT
TRBJ1-5	TRBV27	ASTTKGVSNQPQH
TRBJ2-2	TRBV15	ATSSWTLSEGNTGELF
TRBJ2-7	TRBV6-2/TRBV6-3	ASSYSRNRQY
TRBJ2-7	TRBV7-6	ASSPLERPSYEQY
TRBJ2-5	TRBV4-2	ASSQDWTSGIETQY
TRBJ2-5	TRBV21-1	ASSSLAGGMETQY
TRBJ2-7	TRBV29-1	SVSRGQGQNEQY
TRBJ2-6	TRBV27	ASKDGSSGANVLT
TRBJ2-3	TRBV7-9	ASSPWTSGATDTQY
TRBJ2-5	TRBV4-1	ASSQDLQEQY
TRBJ2-4	TRBV27	ASRLSGLAKNIQY